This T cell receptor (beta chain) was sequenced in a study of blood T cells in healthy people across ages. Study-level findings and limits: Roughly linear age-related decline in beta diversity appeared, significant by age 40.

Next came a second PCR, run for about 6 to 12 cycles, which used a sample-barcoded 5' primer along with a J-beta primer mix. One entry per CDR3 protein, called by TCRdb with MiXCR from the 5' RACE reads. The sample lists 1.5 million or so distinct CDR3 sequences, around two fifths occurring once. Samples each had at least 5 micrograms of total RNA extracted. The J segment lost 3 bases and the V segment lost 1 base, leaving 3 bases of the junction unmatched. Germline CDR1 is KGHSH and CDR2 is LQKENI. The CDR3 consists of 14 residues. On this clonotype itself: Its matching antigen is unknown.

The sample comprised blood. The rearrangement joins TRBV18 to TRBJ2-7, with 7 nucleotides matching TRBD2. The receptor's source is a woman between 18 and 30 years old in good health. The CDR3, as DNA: TGTGCCAGCTCACCACTGGGGGGGTTCTACGAGCAGTACTTC. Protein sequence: CASSPLGGFYEQYF.